This TCR beta chain was retrieved from a study of blood T cell repertoires in COVID-19. Study background: There were acute and convalescent COVID-19 samples, and they came from the United States, Italy and Spain. The analysed material was cDNA or gDNA that came from T cells, B-cell-depleted T cells, or PBMCs.

V was clipped by 6 bases and J by 6 bases; unmatched bases: 4. In germline, CDR1 is MDHEN, CDR2 SYDVKM. This CDR3 is 12 amino acids long. This clone was picked up a small number of times. In the authors' methods: The authors estimated nucleated cell counts from reference gene primer amplification. Assay used: immunoSEQ multiplex PCR; TCRdb lists only in-frame clones, some missing. The V and J calls and clone size were taken over from that table, and D and trimming were inferred from the DNA. The sample holds about 44,000 clones, 75% to 90% seen once. The rearrangement joins TRBV28 to TRBJ2-7; 8 positions agree with TRBD1. This clonotype was sampled from a woman aged 40 to 50 with acute or convalescent COVID-19. Material for sequencing was peripheral blood. The CDR3 DNA sequence: TGTGCCAGCAGCCCAGGGGGCGCCGAGCAGTACTTC. This encodes CASSPGGAEQYF.